These T cell receptor beta chains were read from a single sample in a study of regulatory T cells in long-lasting Graves disease. Via MiXCR, TCRdb re-called the multiplex PCR reads, giving one row per CDR3 protein. The sample includes 450,000 to 500,000 distinct CDR3 sequences, around 15% of them seen just once. These data are also associated with another study on T cells in Graves' hyperthyroidism and ophthalmopathy.

Sequenced material: peripheral blood mononuclear cells (PBMCs), taken at new diagnosis, from a patient treated with antithyroid drugs. The receptors were gathered from a man aged 40-49 years with Graves disease. CDR3s include the opening cysteine and the closing phenylalanine or tryptophan. A D gene is named only where the DNA matches it firmly. The listing skips clone size in some rows; elsewhere it reads once, few, many or a size class.

size,V,J,D,CDR3,DNA
-,TRBV12-3/TRBV12-4,TRBJ2-7,-,CASSFSFSYEQYF,TGTGCCAGCAGTTTTTCCTTCTCCTACGAGCAGTACTTC
many,TRBV5-1,TRBJ2-1,-,CASSLDESSYNEQFF,TGCGCCAGCAGCTTGGACGAGAGCTCCTACAATGAGCAGTTCTTC
many,TRBV19,TRBJ2-7,TRBD1,CASSTGQGREQYF,TGTGCCAGTAGTACGGGACAGGGCCGCGAGCAGTACTTC
many,TRBV10-1,TRBJ2-7,-,CANPRGRGPYEQYF,TGCGCCAACCCTAGGGGGAGAGGCCCCTACGAGCAGTACTTC
many,TRBV27,TRBJ1-5,TRBD1,CASSPTGPGGQPQHF,TGTGCCAGCAGCCCGACAGGGCCTGGGGGTCAGCCCCAGCATTTT
-,TRBV19,TRBJ2-6,-,CASSMIRSGANVLTF,TGTGCCAGTAGTATGATCCGCTCTGGGGCCAACGTCCTGACTTTC
many,TRBV5-1,TRBJ2-7,-,CASSLGGPPYEQYF,TGTGCCAGCAGTTTAGGAGGGCCTCCCTACGAGCAGTACTTC
few,TRBV3-1,TRBJ2-3,-,CASSQAGEPDTQYF,TGTGCCAGCAGCCAAGCGGGAGAACCAGATACGCAGTATTTT
-,TRBV20-1,TRBJ2-2,TRBD1,CSAAQGQGTGELFF,TGCAGTGCTGCCCAAGGACAGGGCACCGGGGAGCTGTTTTTT
-,TRBV9,TRBJ2-7,TRBD1,CASSAGQFEEQYF,TGTGCCAGCAGCGCGGGACAGTTTGAGGAGCAGTACTTC
many,TRBV30,TRBJ2-3,-,CAWSGQSRPDTQYF,TGTGCCTGGAGTGGCCAGTCTCGACCAGATACGCAGTATTTT
few,TRBV9,TRBJ2-7,-,CASSGDGKSYEQYF,TGTGCCAGCAGCGGAGACGGAAAATCCTACGAGCAGTACTTC
-,TRBV3-1,TRBJ2-2,-,CASSWGNTGELLF,TGTGCCAGCAGTTGGGGAAACACCGGGGAGCTGCTTTTT
-,TRBV3-1,TRBJ2-1,TRBD1,CASSHRNRGRWGNEQFF,TGTGCCAGCAGCCACCGAAACAGGGGGCGCTGGGGAAATGAGCAGTTCTTC
many,TRBV27,TRBJ1-1,-,CASSLSSRATEAFF,TGTGCCAGCAGTTTATCGAGCAGGGCTACTGAAGCTTTCTTT
many,TRBV29-1,TRBJ1-1,-,CSVGSGDTEAFF,TGCAGCGTTGGGTCAGGGGACACTGAAGCTTTCTTT
many,TRBV7-9,TRBJ2-1,TRBD1,CASSLRDRSAKMLFF,TGTGCCAGCAGCTTAAGGGACAGGTCCGCCAAGATGCTGTTCTTC
-,TRBV11-2,TRBJ2-1,-,CASSPPPDWRDVDEQFF,TGTGCCAGCAGCCCCCCGCCGGACTGGCGGGACGTAGATGAGCAGTTCTTC
-,TRBV20-1,TRBJ2-1,TRBD2,CSAPPTSGSYNEQFF,TGCAGTGCACCACCGACTAGCGGATCCTACAATGAGCAGTTCTTC
many,TRBV18,TRBJ2-3,TRBD1,CASSPGQIGTDTQYF,TGTGCCAGCTCACCGGGACAGATAGGCACAGATACGCAGTATTTT
many,TRBV11-1,TRBJ2-5,-,CASSSGIKETQYF,TGTGCCAGCAGCTCGGGGATAAAGGAGACCCAGTACTTC
many,TRBV28,TRBJ2-7,-,CASVAQGRPYEQYF,TGTGCCAGCGTTGCGCAGGGTCGGCCCTACGAGCAGTACTTC
few,TRBV7-9,TRBJ2-1,-,CASSPIGLRNNEQFF,TGTGCCAGCAGCCCTATCGGGTTGCGGAACAATGAGCAGTTCTTC
many,TRBV11-2,TRBJ2-5,-,CASSPPREPQETQYF,TGTGCCAGCAGCCCACCCCGGGAGCCTCAAGAGACCCAGTACTTC
few,TRBV20-1,TRBJ2-2,TRBD2,CSARVGGRVTGELFF,TGCAGTGCTAGAGTAGGCGGGAGGGTCACCGGGGAGCTGTTTTTT
many,TRBV5-1,TRBJ2-7,TRBD2,CASNHGLAGESRAYEQYF,TGCGCCAGCAATCACGGACTAGCGGGAGAGTCAAGGGCCTACGAGCAGTACTTC
many,TRBV20-1,TRBJ2-7,TRBD2,CSATTWQSSGSSHEQYF,TGCAGTGCTACCACCTGGCAGAGTAGCGGGAGTTCCCACGAGCAGTACTTC
many,TRBV11-2,TRBJ2-5,TRBD1,CASSLGQGRETQYF,TGTGCCAGCAGCTTGGGACAGGGGAGGGAGACCCAGTACTTC
few,TRBV4-1,TRBJ2-1,-,CASSQDPALNEQFF,TGCGCCAGCAGCCAAGATCCAGCTCTCAATGAGCAGTTCTTC
many,TRBV7-2,TRBJ2-7,TRBD1,CASRLQGESYEQYF,TGTGCCAGCAGGCTCCAGGGGGAGAGCTACGAGCAGTACTTC
-,TRBV12-3/TRBV12-4,TRBJ2-3,-,CASSLGRATGTQYF,TGTGCCAGCAGTTTGGGGCGGGCCACAGGTACGCAGTATTTT
many,TRBV28,TRBJ2-5,TRBD2,CASSSTGWEGKTQYF,TGTGCCAGCAGCTCCACGGGGTGGGAGGGGAAGACCCAGTACTTC
few,TRBV7-2,TRBJ2-2,TRBD1,CASGPDRATGELFF,TGTGCCAGCGGACCGGACAGGGCAACCGGGGAGCTGTTTTTT
-,TRBV11-2,TRBJ2-1,-,CASSFDSLMNNEQFF,TGTGCCAGCAGCTTTGACAGTTTGATGAACAATGAGCAGTTCTTC
many,TRBV7-2,TRBJ2-5,-,CASSLSPTSQETQYF,TGTGCCAGCAGCTTATCCCCGACTAGTCAAGAGACCCAGTACTTC
-,TRBV6-5,TRBJ2-2,-,CASSYDYRAFGGELFF,TGTGCCAGCAGTTACGACTACAGGGCGTTTGGCGGGGAGCTGTTTTTT
-,TRBV3-1,TRBJ2-1,TRBD2,CASSTTSGAGIELF,TGTGCCAGCAGCACGACTAGCGGGGCCGGAATAGAACTCTTC
many,TRBV11-2,TRBJ1-1,TRBD1,CASSLDRSRGHTEAFF,TGTGCCAGCAGCTTAGATCGAAGCAGGGGGCACACTGAAGCTTTCTTT
-,TRBV7-3,TRBJ2-1,TRBD2,CASSVGTSGSNWFF,TGTGCCAGCAGCGTAGGGACTAGCGGGAGCAATTGGTTCTTC
few,TRBV7-3,TRBJ2-2,TRBD2,CASSFVSGANTGELFF,TGTGCCAGCAGCTTCGTTAGCGGGGCGAACACCGGGGAGCTGTTTTTT
many,TRBV30,TRBJ1-5,-,CACKGRGDQPQHF,TGTGCCTGCAAGGGCCGGGGGGATCAGCCCCAGCATTTT
few,TRBV2,TRBJ2-1,-,CASKSGDYNEQFF,TGTGCCAGCAAAAGCGGAGACTACAATGAGCAGTTCTTC
few,TRBV12-5,TRBJ2-5,TRBD1,CASGLTNRGETQYF,TGTGCTAGTGGTTTGACCAACAGGGGAGAGACCCAGTACTTC
few,TRBV29-1,TRBJ2-2,-,CSALERDTGELFF,TGCAGCGCCCTCGAGCGTGACACCGGGGAGCTGTTTTTT
many,TRBV7-9,TRBJ2-7,TRBD1,CASSSGQSAYEQYF,TGTGCCAGCAGCTCGGGACAGTCCGCCTACGAGCAGTACTTC
many,TRBV27,TRBJ2-1,TRBD2,CASSSRGLAGLGSYNEQFF,TGTGCCAGCAGTTCAAGGGGACTAGCGGGGTTGGGCTCCTACAATGAGCAGTTCTTC
many,TRBV11-2,TRBJ2-5,TRBD2,CASSLGAGGGETQYF,TGTGCCAGCAGCTTAGGGGCGGGAGGCGGAGAGACCCAGTACTTC
-,TRBV7-6,TRBJ2-1,-,CASSLGQERDYNEQLF,TGTGCCAGCAGCTTAGGACAAGAGAGAGACTACAATGAGCAGCTCTTC
many,TRBV28,TRBJ2-5,-,CASSLLGVETQYF,TGTGCCAGCAGTTTATTGGGGGTAGAGACCCAGTACTTC
-,TRBV30,TRBJ2-5,-,CAWSTAETQYF,TGTGCCTGGAGTACGGCAGAGACCCAGTACTTC
few,TRBV12-3/TRBV12-4,TRBJ2-2,TRBD2,CASSPASRLASGELFF,TGTGCCAGCAGCCCAGCCAGCCGACTAGCGTCCGGGGAGCTGTTTTTT
many,TRBV2,TRBJ2-5,-,CATQLQETQYF,TGTGCCACGCAGTTACAAGAGACCCAGTACTTC
-,TRBV2,TRBJ1-5,-,CASSEVPGQPQHF,TGTGCCAGCAGTGAGGTCCCCGGGCAGCCCCAGCATTTT
few,TRBV12-3/TRBV12-4,TRBJ2-1,-,CASSLMAGNYNEQFF,TGTGCCAGCAGTTTAATGGCGGGGAACTACAATGAGCAGTTCTTC
many,TRBV24-1,TRBJ2-1,-,CATSVWRDSEQFF,TGTGCCACCAGTGTGTGGAGGGACAGTGAGCAGTTCTTC
many,TRBV2,TRBJ2-7,TRBD1,CASSNRGRMVVAGEQYF,TGTGCCAGCAGTAACAGGGGGCGCATGGTAGTAGCGGGCGAGCAGTACTTC